The 3 T cell receptor beta chains reported below all come from one sample, sequenced in a study of shared clonotypes between healthy human individuals. Some clones are missing from TCRdb's copy, which holds only in-frame ones; the method was immunoSEQ multiplex PCR. The sample includes about 980,000 clones, over 75% seen only once; the top ten take around 1.5%. Sequenced sample: memory CD4+ T cells sorted from blood. The subset is: CD45RA-negative fraction. The source of these receptors is a man aged 18 to 30 in good health.

The chain has TRBV6-5 and TRBJ1-3; D is unresolved. Deletions cut 6 bases from V and 2 bases from J, with 11 bases between. Germline lookup yields CDR1 MNHEY and CDR2 SVGAGI. CDR3 length equals 14 residues. The CDR3 is CASSTSEAGNTIYF. DNA of the CDR3: TGTGCCAGCAGCACCTCCGAGGCTGGAAACACCATATATTTT.

This chain links TRBV7-2 with TRBJ1-1; no clear D. Between the trimmed V and J ends, which lost 6 bases and 5 bases, there was a span of 13 bases. The CDR3 sequence is 13 residues long. The germline gives CDR1 SGHTA, CDR2 FQGNSA. The CDR3 DNA reads TGTGCCAGCAGGACGGGCAGGCATACTGAAGCTTTCTTT. As protein: CASRTGRHTEAFF.

This clone occurred a few times. This chain joins TRBV11-2 and TRBJ2-1, with 8 nucleotides matching TRBD2. The CDR3 consists of 14 residues. The germline CDR1 and CDR2 sequences are SGHAT and FQNNGV. V lost 2 bases to trimming and J lost 9 bases; unmatched junction nucleotides: 6. As DNA, the CDR3 is TGTGCCAGCAGCTTACTCGGGGGGGCAAGTGAGCAGTTCTTC. Amino acids: CASSLLGGASEQFF.